The entry below describes one T cell receptor (beta chain). A library of TCRbeta sequences, prepared with unique molecular identifiers, was generated. Using its own MiXCR run on the PCR reads, TCRdb lists one record per CDR3 protein. Of some 490,000 distinct CDR3 sequences in the sample, around 13% were seen once. The germline CDR1 and CDR2 sequences are MNHEY and SVGEGT. The trim removed 3 bases at V and 4 bases at J, leaving 7 bases unmatched. The CDR3 contains 17 residues. The record originates from a study of T-cell reconstitution after alpha-beta-depleted transplantation in children. The V gene is TRBV6-2 or TRBV6-3, the J gene TRBJ2-1; 12 bases match TRBD2. The sample was PBMCs from the stem cell graft donor, taken from the stem cell graft. The clonotype was recovered from a human donor who donated a stem cell graft to a child with combined immunodeficiency. The DNA of the CDR3 is TGTGCCAGCAGTTATTCCACCGGGACTAGCGGGTACAATGAGCAGTTCTTC. This sequence encodes CASSYSTGTSGYNEQFF.